These 28 T cell receptor beta chains were all obtained from the same sample, sequenced in a study of cytomegalovirus exposure and HLA in healthy donors. The PCR ran on 60 Vbeta and 13 Jbeta primers. Repertoires were generated with immunoSEQ multiplex PCR, while TCRdb's copy carries only in-frame clones and drops some. The data contain over 100,000 clones, over 65% of them seen just once; the ten biggest clones take up approximately 1.8%. Sequenced sample: PBMCs. The receptors were sampled from a female donor in good health and CMV-seropositive.

This chain links TRBV7-6 with TRBJ2-1; 7 nucleotides align to TRBD2. V dropped 5 bases and J dropped 8; count of bases not matched to a gene: 9. Germline CDR1 and CDR2: SGHVS and FNYEAQ. The CDR3 has 14 residues. The chain's CDR3 is CASSPRTSWDEQFF. In DNA, the CDR3 is TGTGCCAGCAGCCCACGGACTAGTTGGGATGAGCAGTTCTTC.

In its sample, this clone is medium-sized. The chain combines TRBV6-1 with TRBJ1-4; D is possibly TRBD1 (6 bases). Germline loops: CDR1 MNHNS, CDR2 SASEGT. V was pared by 8 bases and J by 5 bases, with 18 bases between. The CDR3 contains 15 residues. Here the CDR3 reads CASLRQELPNEKLFF. CDR3 nucleotide sequence: TGTGCCAGCCTTCGACAGGAGCTACCGAATGAAAAACTGTTTTTT.

This clone showed up just once. The chain couples TRBV9 to TRBJ2-7; 7 nucleotides line up with TRBD2. Germline V lookup: CDR1 SGDLS, CDR2 YYNGEE. V lost 1 base to trimming and J lost 2 bases; unmatched junction nucleotides: 3. The CDR3 loop spans 14 amino acids. The CDR3 DNA follows: TGTGCCAGCAGCGTAAGGGCGGGGGCCTACGAGCAGTACTTC. It specifies CASSVRAGAYEQYF.

The sample holds a few counts of this clone. The CDR3 nucleotides are TGTGCCAGTAGTTCCCGGGACAGGGGTTCGTACACTGAAGCTTTCTTT. The encoded protein is CASSSRDRGSYTEAFF. This chain uses TRBV19 with TRBJ1-1; the match to TRBD1 covers 10 bases. Germline CDR1 reads LNHDA; CDR2 reads SQIVND (reference sequence). The CDR3 runs to 16 residues. After removal of 5 bases from V and 3 bases from J, the junction contained 9 bases not matched to a gene.

A few counts support this clone. The J gene is TRBJ2-7, the V gene TRBV7-9; TRBD1 is a possible D gene (6 bases). Trimming left V 1 base short and J 5 bases short, with 12 bases between. The CDR3 is 14 residues long. Germline CDR1 and CDR2: SEHNR and FQNEAQ (reference sequence). The chain's CDR3 is CASSLGDTFDEQYF. Written as DNA, the CDR3 is TGTGCCAGCAGCTTAGGGGACACTTTCGACGAGCAGTACTTC.

This clone was detected a few times. A junction boundary mismatches the germline segment, possibly from a read error. The chain is built from TRBV7-9 and TRBJ2-3, with 12 bases lining up with TRBD2. CDR3 length: 16 amino acids. Germline V CDR1 and CDR2: SEHNR, FQNEAQ (reference sequence). The CDR3 region has the DNA TGTTCCAGCAGCCCCACTAGCGGGAGGCCGAAAAATACGCAGTATTTT. Amino acid sequence: CSSSPTSGRPKNTQYF.

The chain joins TRBV4-1 to TRBJ2-2; maybe TRBD1 (8 bases). Between the trimmed V and J ends, which lost 4 bases and 7 bases, there was a span of 22 bases. The CDR3 is 17 amino acids. Germline CDR1 is MGHRA and CDR2 is YSYEKL. CDR3 DNA sequence: TGCGCCAGCAGCCGTAGGACAGGGAGGGGCGGTGGCGGGGAGCTGTTTTTT. It specifies CASSRRTGRGGGGELFF.

The chain is built from TRBV6-5 and TRBJ1-3, with D hard to call. The CDR3 sequence is 15 residues long. V shed 5 bases and J shed 4 bases, with 15 bases lying between them. The germline CDR1 and CDR2 sequences are MNHEY and SVGAGI. The CDR3 region has the DNA TGTGCCAGCAGTCGATCTACCGGAGGAGGAAACACCATATATTTT. Encoded protein: CASSRSTGGGNTIYF.

The V call is TRBV10-3, the J call TRBJ1-5, with D perhaps TRBD1 (5 bases). CDR3 length: 14 residues. V shed 4 bases and J shed 2 bases, with 9 bases lying between them. The germline gives CDR1 ENHRY, CDR2 SYGVKD. The CDR3 region is CAISGETGNQPQHF. In DNA form, the CDR3 reads TGTGCCATCAGTGGAGAGACAGGCAATCAGCCCCAGCATTTT.

The chain combines TRBV28 with TRBJ1-2; the D gene is possibly TRBD1 (5 bases). CDR3 length: 17 residues. V was clipped by 3 bases and J by 5 bases, with 22 bases between them. CDR1 is MDHEN, CDR2 SYDVKM, per germline. CDR3 coding DNA: TGTGCCAGCAGTTTGGCCCCTCCTTCCGACAGACTTTATGGCTACACCTTC. Translated: CASSLAPPSDRLYGYTF.

V and J are TRBV5-4 and TRBJ2-7, with 7 bases lining up with TRBD2. Germline V gene sequence: CDR1 SGHNT, CDR2 YYREEE (reference sequence). The CDR3 totals 13 residues. The V and J ends lost 6 bases and 5 bases, in that order; junction bases with no gene match: 8. The CDR3, as DNA: TGTGCCAGCACCCTCCGGGCGGGGGACGAGCAGTACTTC. Its translation is CASTLRAGDEQYF.

The chain uses TRBV2 and TRBJ2-2, with 7 bases matching TRBD1. Germline CDR1 and CDR2: SNHLY and FYNNEI. V shed 7 bases, J shed 6 bases, and the junction held 14 bases outside the gene matches. This CDR3 is built from 16 residues. In DNA form, the CDR3 reads TGTGCCAGCACTGAGAAACAGGGGTTTTTGGCCGGGGAGCTGTTTTTT. Its translation is CASTEKQGFLAGELFF.

This clone was detected a few times. The chain employs TRBV29-1 and TRBJ1-3, with unresolved D. The ends were cut back, 5 bases at V and 0 bases at J, with 8 bases in the middle. Germline V lookup: CDR1 SQVTM, CDR2 ANQGSEA. The CDR3 runs 13 residues. CDR3 region: CSVRTASGNTIYF. CDR3 nucleotides: TGCAGCGTTCGTACAGCCTCTGGAAACACCATATATTTT. Based on the CDR3 plus reference TRBV29-1 and TRBJ1-3, the full variable domain is SAVISQKPSRDICQRGTSLTIQCQVDSQVTMMFWYRQQPGQSLTLIATANQGSEATYESGFVIDKFPISRPNLTFSTLTVSNMSPEDSSIYLCSVRTASGNTIYFGEGSWLTVV.

This clone was picked up a small number of times. The V gene is TRBV6-5, the J gene TRBJ2-1; weak D call: TRBD2 (6 bases). This CDR3 contains 16 residues. Between the trimmed V and J ends, which lost 3 bases and 5 bases, there was a span of 17 bases. CDR1 MNHEY and CDR2 SVGAGI come from the germline V gene. CDR3 residues: CASSYGGLASNNEQFF. Written as DNA, the CDR3 is TGTGCCAGCAGTTATGGCGGGCTAGCGAGTAACAATGAGCAGTTCTTC.

J is TRBJ2-5 and V is TRBV5-1, with D perhaps TRBD2 (6 bases). Trimming cost V 0 bases and J 4 bases, with 13 bases left between them. The V gene's germline CDR1 is SGHRS and CDR2 YFSETQ. This CDR3 has 15 residues. The CDR3 DNA reads as TGCGCCAGCAGCTTGGGGGCTGCCGGGGGAGAGACCCAGTACTTC. This sequence encodes CASSLGAAGGETQYF. Complete variable domain (other parts from reference TRBV5-1 and TRBJ2-5): KAGVTQTPRYLIKTRGQQVTLSCSPISGHRSVSWYQQTPGQGLQFLFEYFSETQRNKGNFPGRFSGRQFSNSRSEMNVSTLELGDSALYLCASSLGAAGGETQYFGPGTRLLVL.

The chain recombines TRBV4-1 with TRBJ2-5, with 12 positions matching TRBD2. TRBJ2-7 explains the end of the DNA better; the J call may be wrong. The CDR3 covers 17 residues. The germline V gene encodes CDR1 MGHRA and CDR2 YSYEKL. In nucleotides, the CDR3 is TGCGCCAGCAGCCAACCCTTACTAGCGGGAGGTGTTTACGAGCAGTACTTC. Protein product: CASSQPLLAGGVYEQYF.

In this sample, this clone turned up a few times. The V gene is TRBV25-1, the J gene TRBJ2-7; TRBD1 aligns across 9 bases. The CDR3 covers 18 residues. Germline CDR1 is MGHDK and CDR2 is SYGVNS. J was trimmed by 4 bases and V by 3 bases; bases with no gene match: 16. CDR3 protein: CASSESLGPGTGQYEQYF. The CDR3 bases are TGTGCCAGCAGTGAGTCTCTGGGACCCGGGACAGGGCAGTACGAGCAGTACTTC.

The V and J genes are TRBV10-2 and TRBJ2-2, with D perhaps matching TRBD2 (6 bases). Deletions cut 4 bases from V and 6 bases from J, with 21 bases between. CDR3 size: 17 residues. The germline V gene encodes CDR1 WSHSY and CDR2 SAAADI. The CDR3 bases are TGCGCCAGCAGTGGACTAGACGGCCCTCCGGGTGCCGGGGAGCTGTTTTTT. Translation: CASSGLDGPPGAGELFF.

The chain recombines TRBV5-6 with TRBJ2-6; TRBD2 is a possible D gene (6 bases). Trimming took 3 bases from V and 0 from J, leaving 13 bases between them. There are 17 residues in the CDR3. Per the germline V gene, CDR1 is SGHDT and CDR2 is YYEEEE. The chain's CDR3 is CASSSGTGNSGANVLTF. The CDR3 DNA sequence: TGTGCCAGCAGCTCCGGGACTGGAAACTCTGGGGCCAACGTCCTGACTTTC.

This chain joins TRBV6-1 and TRBJ2-5; perhaps TRBD1 as D (6 bases). CDR3 length: 15 amino acids. Germline V lookup: CDR1 MNHNS, CDR2 SASEGT. The ends were cut back, 4 bases at V and 2 bases at J, with 14 bases in the middle. The CDR3 loop is CASSVLSGVQETQYF. The CDR3 bases are TGTGCCAGCAGTGTCTTATCAGGGGTACAAGAGACCCAGTACTTC.

On this clone itself: The identical CDR3 is also encoded by other nucleotide sequences in the sample. The V and J genes are TRBV5-4 and TRBJ1-3; D may be TRBD1 (6 bases). The CDR3 consists of 15 residues. The germline CDR1 and CDR2 sequences are SGHNT and YYREEE (reference sequence). Trimming shortened V by 2 bases and J by 2 bases, and 11 bases separated the two germline ends. CDR3 loop: CASSFGQGPGNTIYF. The CDR3 DNA reads as TGTGCCAGCAGCTTTGGTCAGGGGCCTGGAAACACCATATATTTT.

The chain is built from TRBV14 and TRBJ1-1; no definite D call. CDR3 length equals 13 residues. Germline V lookup: CDR1 SGHDN, CDR2 FVKESK. V lost 0 bases to trimming and J lost 3 bases, with 5 bases between them. CDR3 sequence (DNA): TGTGCCAGCAGCCAAGATTCGTACACTGAAGCTTTCTTT. This translates into CASSQDSYTEAFF.

The sample holds one count of this clone. The rearrangement joins TRBV5-4 to TRBJ2-3; the D gene is possibly TRBD2 (6 bases). The CDR3 is 16 residues long. The V gene lost 4 bases and the J gene lost 0 bases, with 15 bases spanning the gap. Germline V CDR1 and CDR2: SGHNT, YYREEE (reference sequence). The DNA for the CDR3 is TGTGCCAGCAGCAAAGAGCGGGCCCCCAGCACAGATACGCAGTATTTT. Translating it yields CASSKERAPSTDTQYF.

The rearrangement uses TRBV7-3 and TRBJ2-3; 8 bases are a match to TRBD1. Germline V lookup: CDR1 SGHTA, CDR2 FQGTGA. J lost 2 bases, V lost 3 bases, and 1 base had no gene match. This CDR3 spans 14 amino acids. As DNA, the CDR3 is TGTGCCAGCAGCTTGGACAGGGTCACAGATACGCAGTATTTT. It specifies CASSLDRVTDTQYF.

This sequence joins TRBV7-9 and TRBJ1-2; D ambiguous. Trimming stripped 5 bases from V and 4 bases from J, with 17 bases between. The CDR3 has 15 residues. CDR1 is SEHNR, CDR2 FQNEAQ, per germline (reference sequence). In DNA, the CDR3 is TGTGCCAGCAGCCCTTCGCCAGGTAGATTCTATGGCTACACCTTC. Its translation: CASSPSPGRFYGYTF.

This chain links TRBV6-5 with TRBJ1-2; 8 nucleotides agree with TRBD1. CDR3 length equals 15 residues. Germline V lookup: CDR1 MNHEY, CDR2 SVGAGI. Trimming cost V 0 bases and J 8 bases; bases outside gene matches: 8. The CDR3 DNA follows: TGTGCCAGCAGTTACTCGACCGGGACAGGATTAGGCTACACCTTC. Its translation: CASSYSTGTGLGYTF.

This clone was seen a few times. The rearrangement uses TRBV7-2 and TRBJ2-7, with D possibly TRBD1 on 6 matching bases. Looked up from germline, CDR1 is SGHTA and CDR2 is FQGNSA. The CDR3 extends over 14 amino acids. V lost 2 bases and J 3 bases, leaving 11 bases between the germline ends. CDR3 in amino acids: CASSLFRGSYEQYF. The CDR3 coding sequence is TGTGCCAGCAGCTTATTCAGGGGAAGCTACGAGCAGTACTTC. Full variable domain (rest looked up from reference TRBV7-2 and TRBJ2-7): GAGVSQSPSNKVTEKGKDVELRCDPISGHTALYWYRQSLGQGLEFLIYFQGNSAPDKSGLPSDRFSAERTGGSVSTLTIQRTQQEDSAVYLCASSLFRGSYEQYFGPGTRLTVT.

The chain recombines TRBV4-1 with TRBJ2-3; tentative D call: TRBD1 (7 bases). CDR1 MGHRA and CDR2 YSYEKL come from the germline V gene. Between the trimmed V and J ends, which lost 0 bases and 3 bases, there was a span of 13 bases. The CDR3 has 16 residues. This CDR3 reads CASSQEFPGGTDTQYF. The CDR3 coding sequence is TGCGCCAGCAGCCAAGAATTCCCAGGGGGGACAGATACGCAGTATTTT.